What follows describes a single TCR beta chain. No antigen is known for it. The record originates from a study of T-cell memory formation after mild COVID-19. Study-level points and caveats: Shrinking CD4+ clones resided mostly in CM and EM, and CD8+ ones in EMRA.

This CDR3 contains 14 residues. Looked up from germline, CDR1 is MNHEY and CDR2 is SVGEGT. Trimming at V came to 6 bases and at J to 5 bases, leaving 2 bases not matched to a gene. TCRdb passed the 5' RACE reads through MiXCR, listing each CDR3 protein once. Among 100,000 to 150,000 distinct CDR3 sequences listed, 15% to 20% were seen once. The chain carries TRBV6-2 or TRBV6-3 and TRBJ2-2; 11 nucleotides align to TRBD2. Sequenced: PBMCs or a T cell subset sorted from them (not recorded which). The clonotype was recovered from a man aged 18 to 35 who had mild COVID-19 (a few samples of this study predate the infection). Cell type and time point are not known. The CDR3 protein is CASSSSGGTGELFF. DNA of the CDR3: TGTGCCAGCAGCTCTAGCGGGGGGACCGGGGAGCTGTTTTTT.